This TCR beta chain was recorded in a study of cytomegalovirus exposure and HLA in healthy donors. This CDR3 is built from 15 residues. After removal of 2 bases from V and 8 bases from J, the junction contained 6 bases not matched to a gene. Germline V gene lookup returns CDR1 PRHDT and CDR2 FYEKMQ (reference sequence). In the PCR, 60 Vbeta and 13 Jbeta primers were used. Profiled with immunoSEQ multiplex PCR; TCRdb holds only in-frame clones, not every one. The table lists 200,000 to 250,000 clones, about 84% of them singletons, with 1% to 1.5% in the top ten. This chain joins TRBV13 and TRBJ1-6; 7 nucleotides line up with TRBD1. The material sequenced was PBMCs. The sequence came from a human donor in good health. The CDR3 loop reads CASSLFGGGDSPLHF. Here the CDR3 DNA reads TGTGCCAGCAGCTTATTTGGAGGGGGCGATTCACCCCTCCACTTT. The full variable domain, rest sourced from reference TRBV13 and TRBJ1-6, is AAGVIQSPRHLIKEKRETATLKCYPIPRHDTVYWYQQGPGQDPQFLISFYEKMQSDKGSIPDRFSAQQFSDYHSELNMSSLELGDSALYFCASSLFGGGDSPLHFGNGTRLTVT.